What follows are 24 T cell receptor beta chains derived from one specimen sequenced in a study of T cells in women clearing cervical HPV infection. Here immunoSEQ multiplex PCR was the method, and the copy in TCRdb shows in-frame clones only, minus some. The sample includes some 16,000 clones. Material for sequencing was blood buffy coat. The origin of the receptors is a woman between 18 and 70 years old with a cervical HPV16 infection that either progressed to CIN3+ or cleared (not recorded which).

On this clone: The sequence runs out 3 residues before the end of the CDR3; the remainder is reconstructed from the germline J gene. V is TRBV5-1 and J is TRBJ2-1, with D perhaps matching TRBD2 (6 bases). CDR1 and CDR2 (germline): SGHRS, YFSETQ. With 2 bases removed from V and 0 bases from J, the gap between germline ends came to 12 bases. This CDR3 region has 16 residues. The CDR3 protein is CASSFGSGNSYNEQFF. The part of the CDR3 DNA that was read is TGCGCCAGCAGCTTCGGTAGCGGAAACTCCTACAATGAG.

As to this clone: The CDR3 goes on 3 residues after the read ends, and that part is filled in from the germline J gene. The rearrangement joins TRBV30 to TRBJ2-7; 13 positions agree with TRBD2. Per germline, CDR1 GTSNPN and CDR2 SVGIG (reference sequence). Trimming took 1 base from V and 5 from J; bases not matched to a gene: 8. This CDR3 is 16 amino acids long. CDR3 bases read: TGTGCCTGGAGTGCCCCACTAGCGGGAGGGTCCCACGAG. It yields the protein CAWSAPLAGGSHE. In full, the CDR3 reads CAWSAPLAGGSHEQYF. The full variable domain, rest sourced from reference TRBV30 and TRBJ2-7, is SQTIHQWPATLVQPVGSPLSLECTVEGTSNPNLYWYRQAAGRGLQLLFYSVGIGQISSEVPQNLSASRPQDRQFILSSKKLLLSDSGFYLCAWSAPLAGGSHEQYFGPGTRLTVT.

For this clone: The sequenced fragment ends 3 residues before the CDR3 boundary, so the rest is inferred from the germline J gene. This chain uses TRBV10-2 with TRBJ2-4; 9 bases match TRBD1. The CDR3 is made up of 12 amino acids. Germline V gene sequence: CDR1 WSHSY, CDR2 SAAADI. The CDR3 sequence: CAIAQGAYGQYF. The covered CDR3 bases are TGCGCCATCGCACAGGGGGCATATGGT.

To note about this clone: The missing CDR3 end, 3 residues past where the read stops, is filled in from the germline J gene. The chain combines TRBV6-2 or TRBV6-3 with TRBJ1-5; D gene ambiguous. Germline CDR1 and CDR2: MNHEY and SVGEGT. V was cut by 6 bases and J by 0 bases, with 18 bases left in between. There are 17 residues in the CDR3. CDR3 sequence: CASSEEAGFYSNQPQHF. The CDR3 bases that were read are TGTGCCAGCAGCGAGGAAGCGGGGTTCTATAGCAATCAGCCC.

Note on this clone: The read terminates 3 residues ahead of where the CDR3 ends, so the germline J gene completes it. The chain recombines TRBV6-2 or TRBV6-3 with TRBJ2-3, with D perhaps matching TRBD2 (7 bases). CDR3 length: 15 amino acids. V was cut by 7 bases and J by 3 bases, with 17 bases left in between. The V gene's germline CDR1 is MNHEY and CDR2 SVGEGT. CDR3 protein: CASKRGGGLTDTQYF. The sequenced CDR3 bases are TGTGCCAGCAAACGAGGGGGGGGCCTGACAGATACG.

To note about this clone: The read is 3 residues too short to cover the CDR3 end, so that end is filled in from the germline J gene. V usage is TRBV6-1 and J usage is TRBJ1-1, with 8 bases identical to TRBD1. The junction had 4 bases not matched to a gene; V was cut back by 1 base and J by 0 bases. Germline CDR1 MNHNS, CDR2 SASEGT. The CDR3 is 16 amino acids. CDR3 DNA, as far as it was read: TGTGCCAGCAGTGAAGGGACAGGGTTCATGAACACTGAA. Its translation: CASSEGTGFMNTE. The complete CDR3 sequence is CASSEGTGFMNTEAFF.

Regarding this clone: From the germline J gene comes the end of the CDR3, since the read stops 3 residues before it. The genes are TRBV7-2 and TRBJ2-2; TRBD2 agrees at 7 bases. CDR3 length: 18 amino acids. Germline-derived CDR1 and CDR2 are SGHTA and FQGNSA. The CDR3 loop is CASSLASGLSSGANVLFF. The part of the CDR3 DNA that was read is TGTGCCAGCAGCTTAGCTAGCGGGTTAAGCTCTGGGGCCAACGTG.

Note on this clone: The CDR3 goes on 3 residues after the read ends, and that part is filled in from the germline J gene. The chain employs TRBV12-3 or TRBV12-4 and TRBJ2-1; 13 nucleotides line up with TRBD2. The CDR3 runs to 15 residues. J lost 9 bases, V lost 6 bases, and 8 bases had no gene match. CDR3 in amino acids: CASRRPGLAGSEQFF. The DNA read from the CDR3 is TGTGCCAGCAGACGGCCGGGACTAGCGGGAAGTGAG.

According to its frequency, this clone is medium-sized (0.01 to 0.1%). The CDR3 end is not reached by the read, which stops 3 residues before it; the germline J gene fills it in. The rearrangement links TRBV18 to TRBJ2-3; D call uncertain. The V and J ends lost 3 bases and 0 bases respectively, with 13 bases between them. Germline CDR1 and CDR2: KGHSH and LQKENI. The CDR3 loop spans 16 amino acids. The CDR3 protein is CASSPPITGSTDTQYF. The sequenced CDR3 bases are TGTGCCAGCTCACCGCCTATCACCGGGAGCACAGATACG.

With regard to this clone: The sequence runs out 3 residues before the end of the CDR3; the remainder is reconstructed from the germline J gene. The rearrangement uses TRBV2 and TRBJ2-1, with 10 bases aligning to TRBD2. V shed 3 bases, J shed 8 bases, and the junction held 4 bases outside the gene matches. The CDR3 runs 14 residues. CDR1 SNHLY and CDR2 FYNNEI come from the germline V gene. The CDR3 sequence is CASSDTSGTDEQFF. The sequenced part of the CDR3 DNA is TGTGCCAGCAGTGACACTAGCGGGACAGATGAG.

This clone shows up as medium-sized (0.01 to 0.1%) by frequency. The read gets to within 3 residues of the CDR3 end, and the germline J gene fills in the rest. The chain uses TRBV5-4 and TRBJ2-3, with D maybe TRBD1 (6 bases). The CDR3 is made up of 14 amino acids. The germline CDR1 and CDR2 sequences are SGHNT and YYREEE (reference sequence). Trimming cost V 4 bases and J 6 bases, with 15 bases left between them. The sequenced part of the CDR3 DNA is TGTGCCAGCAGCCCCCTGACAGGATGGGATACG. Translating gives CASSPLTGWDT. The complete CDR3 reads CASSPLTGWDTQYF. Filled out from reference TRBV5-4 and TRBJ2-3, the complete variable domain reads ETGVTQSPTHLIKTRGQQVTLRCSSQSGHNTVSWYQQALGQGPQFIFQYYREEENGRGNFPPRFSGLQFPNYSSELNVNALELDDSALYLCASSPLTGWDTQYFGPGTRLTVL.

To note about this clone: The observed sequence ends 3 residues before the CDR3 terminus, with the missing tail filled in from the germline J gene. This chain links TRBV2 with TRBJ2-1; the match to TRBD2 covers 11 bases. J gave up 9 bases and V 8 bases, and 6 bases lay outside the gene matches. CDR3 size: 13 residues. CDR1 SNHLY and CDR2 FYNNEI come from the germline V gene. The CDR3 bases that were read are TGTGCCAGCTCGATAGCGGGGGGGGGTGAG. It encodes CASSIAGGGE. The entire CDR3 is CASSIAGGGEQFF.

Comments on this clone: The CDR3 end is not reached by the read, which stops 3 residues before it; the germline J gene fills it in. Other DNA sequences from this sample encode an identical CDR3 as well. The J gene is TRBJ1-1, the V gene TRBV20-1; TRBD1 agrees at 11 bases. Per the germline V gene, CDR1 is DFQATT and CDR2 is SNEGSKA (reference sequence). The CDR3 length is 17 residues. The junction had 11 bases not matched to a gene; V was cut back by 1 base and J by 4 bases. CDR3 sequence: CSARGLRTGGFGTEAFF. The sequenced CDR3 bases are TGCAGTGCTAGAGGATTACGGACAGGGGGCTTCGGCACTGAA.

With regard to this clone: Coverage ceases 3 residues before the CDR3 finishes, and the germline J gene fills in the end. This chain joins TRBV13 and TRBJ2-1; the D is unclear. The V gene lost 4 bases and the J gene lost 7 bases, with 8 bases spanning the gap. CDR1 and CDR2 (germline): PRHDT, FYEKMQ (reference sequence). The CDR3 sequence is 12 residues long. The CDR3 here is CASSSHNNEQFF. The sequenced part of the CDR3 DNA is TGTGCCAGCAGCTCACATAATAATGAG. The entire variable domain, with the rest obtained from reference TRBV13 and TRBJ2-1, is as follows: AAGVIQSPRHLIKEKRETATLKCYPIPRHDTVYWYQQGPGQDPQFLISFYEKMQSDKGSIPDRFSAQQFSDYHSELNMSSLELGDSALYFCASSSHNNEQFFGPGTRLTVL.

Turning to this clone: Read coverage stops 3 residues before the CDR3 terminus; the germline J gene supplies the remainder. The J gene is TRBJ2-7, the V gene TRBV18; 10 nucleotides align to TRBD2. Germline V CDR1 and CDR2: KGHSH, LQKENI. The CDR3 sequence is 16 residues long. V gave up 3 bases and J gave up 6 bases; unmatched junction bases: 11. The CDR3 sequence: CASSPSSGSHGGEQYF. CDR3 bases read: TGTGCCAGCTCACCCTCTAGCGGGAGCCACGGGGGCGAG.

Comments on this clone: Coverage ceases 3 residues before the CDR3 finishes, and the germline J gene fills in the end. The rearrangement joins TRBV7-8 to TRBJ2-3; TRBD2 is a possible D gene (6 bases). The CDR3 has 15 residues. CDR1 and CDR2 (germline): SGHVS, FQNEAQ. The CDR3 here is CASSLGGAGRGTQYF. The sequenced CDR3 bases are TGTGCCAGCAGCTTAGGAGGGGCCGGCCGGGGGACG.

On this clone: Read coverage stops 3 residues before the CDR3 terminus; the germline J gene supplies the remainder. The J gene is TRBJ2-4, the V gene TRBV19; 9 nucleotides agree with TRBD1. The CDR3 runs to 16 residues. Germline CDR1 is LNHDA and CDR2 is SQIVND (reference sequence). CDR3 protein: CASKTQTGTGRHGQYF. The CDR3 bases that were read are TGTGCCAGTAAAACTCAAACCGGGACAGGGAGACATGGT.

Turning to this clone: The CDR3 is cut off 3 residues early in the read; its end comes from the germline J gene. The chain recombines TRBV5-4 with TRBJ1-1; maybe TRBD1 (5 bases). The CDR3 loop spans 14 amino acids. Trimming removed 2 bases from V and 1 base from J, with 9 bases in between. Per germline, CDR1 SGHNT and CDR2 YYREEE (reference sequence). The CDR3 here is CASSFYTGNTEAFF. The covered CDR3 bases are TGTGCCAGCAGCTTTTATACAGGGAACACTGAA.

Partial CDR3 DNA: TGTGCCAGCAGCTTGGCGGGACAGAGATACGAG. It codes for CASSLAGQRYE. The complete CDR3 protein is CASSLAGQRYEQYF. The chain combines TRBV7-6 with TRBJ2-7, with D tentatively TRBD1 (7 bases). The read ends 3 residues before the CDR3 terminus; that terminus is restored from the germline J gene. V was cut by 3 bases and J by 4 bases, with 13 bases left in between. Germline V gene lookup returns CDR1 SGHVS and CDR2 FNYEAQ. This CDR3 contains 14 residues.

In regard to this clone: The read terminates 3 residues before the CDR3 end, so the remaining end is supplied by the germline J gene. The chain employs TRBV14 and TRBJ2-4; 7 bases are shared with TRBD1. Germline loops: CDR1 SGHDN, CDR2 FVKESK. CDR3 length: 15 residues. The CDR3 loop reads CASSTHRGVGETQYF. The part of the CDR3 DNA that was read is TGTGCCAGCAGCACGCACAGGGGTGTGGGGGAGACT.

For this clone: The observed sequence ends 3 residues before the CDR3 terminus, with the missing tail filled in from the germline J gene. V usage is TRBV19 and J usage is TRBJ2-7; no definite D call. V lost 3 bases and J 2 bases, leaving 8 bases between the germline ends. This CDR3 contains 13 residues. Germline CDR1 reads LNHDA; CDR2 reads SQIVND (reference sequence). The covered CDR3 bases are TGTGCCAGTAGTATTCGACTCGCCTACGAG. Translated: CASSIRLAYE. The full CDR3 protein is CASSIRLAYEQYF.

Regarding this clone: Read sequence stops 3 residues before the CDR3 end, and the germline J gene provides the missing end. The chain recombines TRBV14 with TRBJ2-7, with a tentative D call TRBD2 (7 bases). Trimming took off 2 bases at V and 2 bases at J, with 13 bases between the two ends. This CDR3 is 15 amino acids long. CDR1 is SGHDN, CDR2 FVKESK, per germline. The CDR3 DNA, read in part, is TGTGCCAGCAGCCAACTAGGGGGGGGGACCTACGAG. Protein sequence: CASSQLGGGTYE. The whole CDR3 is CASSQLGGGTYEQYF. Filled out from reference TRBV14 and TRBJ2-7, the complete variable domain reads EAGVTQFPSHSVIEKGQTVTLRCDPISGHDNLYWYRRVMGKEIKFLLHFVKESKQDESGMPNNRFLAERTGGTYSTLKVQPAELEDSGVYFCASSQLGGGTYEQYFGPGTRLTVT.

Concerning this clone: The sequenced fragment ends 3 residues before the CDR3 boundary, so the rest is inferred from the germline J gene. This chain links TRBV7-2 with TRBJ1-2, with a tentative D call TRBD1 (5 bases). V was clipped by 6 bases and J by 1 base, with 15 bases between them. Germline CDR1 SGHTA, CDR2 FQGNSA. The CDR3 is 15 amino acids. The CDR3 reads CASRPGGSLNYGYTF. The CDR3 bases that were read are TGTGCCAGCAGACCCGGGGGGAGCCTTAACTATGGC.

Here the CDR3 reads CASSLQGADTQYF. The CDR3 bases that were read are TGTGCCAGCAGTTTACAAGGTGCAGATACG. This sequence joins TRBV12-3 or TRBV12-4 and TRBJ2-3; D ambiguous. Read data end 3 residues before the CDR3 end; the end is taken from the germline J gene. V gave up 2 bases and J gave up 4 bases, with 7 bases separating them. This CDR3 has 13 amino acids.